This is a list of T cell receptor beta chains from one sample in a study of blood T cell repertoires in COVID-19. Method: immunoSEQ multiplex PCR; TCRdb's copy keeps in-frame clones and lacks some. The top ten clones hold approximately 41% of a sample with some 36,000 clones, roughly 90% of them seen once. The sequencing sample was made of peripheral blood. The receptors originated from a man in his 60s with active or convalescent COVID-19. The CDR3 runs from the conserved cysteine through the conserved F or W. A D gene is named only where the DNA matches it firmly. The size field is filled for only some rows; it gives once, few, many or a size class.

>-|-|TRBJ1-2|TRBV28
TGTGCCAGCAGTCTGGGGCAGTTGTACTATGGCTACACCTTC
CASSLGQLYYGYTF
>-|-|TRBJ2-2|TRBV6-1
TGTGCCAGCAGTGAAGCTCGGGATTTCGGGGAGCTGTTTTTT
CASSEARDFGELFF
>-|-|TRBJ1-1|TRBV11-1
TGTGCCAGCAGCTTAGTTGCGGGGAACACTGAAGCTTTCTTT
CASSLVAGNTEAFF
>TRBD1|-|TRBJ1-3|TRBV10-1
TGCGCCGGAACAGGGGTCTCTGGAAACACCATATATTTT
CAGTGVSGNTIYF
>TRBD1|-|TRBJ1-6|TRBV27
TGTGCCAGCAGTTTGGGGGACAGGGGTAATTCACCCCTCCACTTT
CASSLGDRGNSPLHF
>TRBD1|-|TRBJ2-3|TRBV6-6
TGTGCCAGCAATCCGGGACAGGCGTGGACAGATACGCAGTATTTT
CASNPGQAWTDTQYF
>-|-|TRBJ1-2|TRBV7-8
TGTGCCAGCAGCCCGGAGGGTTACTATGGCTACACCTTC
CASSPEGYYGYTF
>TRBD1|-|TRBJ1-5|TRBV6-5
TGTGCCAGCAGCATGACAGGGGGCTTTAGGCCCCAGCATTTT
CASSMTGGFRPQHF
>TRBD2|-|TRBJ2-5|TRBV19
TGTGCCAGTAGTATAGATTGGGCTAGCGGAGAGACCCAGTACTTC
CASSIDWASGETQYF
>TRBD1|once|TRBJ1-2|TRBV18
TGTGCCAGCTCACCGCGGGACAGGGGCTACACCTTC
CASSPRDRGYTF
>TRBD1|-|TRBJ2-7|TRBV10-3
TGTGCCATCACCCCCGGACAGGGCTCCCCCTACGAGCAGTACTTC
CAITPGQGSPYEQYF
>TRBD2|-|TRBJ2-7|TRBV25-1
TGTGCCACAAGGGGACTAGTCGGTCGCGAGCAGTACTTC
CATRGLVGREQYF
>TRBD1|once|TRBJ1-2|TRBV5-5
TGTGCCAGCAGCTTGTCTCCGGGACAGGGAGAGTATGGCTACACCTTC
CASSLSPGQGEYGYTF
>TRBD1|-|TRBJ1-1|TRBV6-5
TGTGCCAGCAGGAAGGGGGCTGGAGCTTTCTTT
CASRKGAGAFF
>TRBD1|-|TRBJ2-4|TRBV28
TGTGCCAGCAGCCGGGACAGGGGGCGCGGAGCCAAAAACATTCAGTACTTC
CASSRDRGRGAKNIQYF
>-|-|TRBJ1-5|TRBV28
TGTGCCAGCAGTTTGAGAGGGTTTGGAAATCAGCCCCAGCATTTT
CASSLRGFGNQPQHF
>TRBD2|-|TRBJ2-1|TRBV3-1/TRBV3-2
TGTGCCAGCAGCCCCGGACTAGCGGGAGGACACGAGCAGTTCTTC
CASSPGLAGGHEQFF
>-|-|TRBJ1-1|TRBV28
TGTGCCAGCAGTTTAATGGAGAAAGAAGCTTTCTTT
CASSLMEKEAFF
>TRBD2|-|TRBJ2-7|TRBV2
TGTGCCAGCAGTGAACTTCGGGGGGACCCCTACGAGCAGTACTTC
CASSELRGDPYEQYF
>TRBD1|-|TRBJ1-1|TRBV4-3
TGCGCCAGCAGCCAATTCCCCGGGACAGGGGGGAACACTGAAGCTTTCTTT
CASSQFPGTGGNTEAFF